These 15 T cell receptor beta chains came from one sample sequenced in a study of cytomegalovirus exposure and HLA in healthy donors. PCR used 60 Vbeta primers and 13 Jbeta primers. Only in-frame clones appear in the TCRdb table, and some are missing; sequencing was by immunoSEQ multiplex PCR. The table for this sample gives over 110,000 clones. The sequenced material came from PBMCs. All receptors come from a male donor in good health and CMV-seronegative.

The J gene is TRBJ1-4, the V gene TRBV30; the D gene is possibly TRBD1 (6 bases). The CDR3 has 16 residues. V gave up 4 bases and J gave up 0 bases, with 15 bases separating them. The V gene's germline CDR1 is GTSNPN and CDR2 SVGIG (reference sequence). CDR3 DNA: TGTGCCTGGATGCCCCGGCGACAGGCAACTAATGAAAAACTGTTTTTT. Its translation: CAWMPRRQATNEKLFF.

The rearrangement uses TRBV18 and TRBJ1-2; 12 bases fit TRBD1. CDR1 KGHSH and CDR2 LQKENI come from the germline V gene. With V trimmed by 0 bases and J by 2 bases, 1 base remained unmatched. The CDR3 runs to 16 residues. CDR3 nucleotides: TGTGCCAGCTCACCACCCGGGACAGGGGGCAACTATGGCTACACCTTC. Amino acid sequence: CASSPPGTGGNYGYTF.

This chain uses TRBV15 with TRBJ2-1; TRBD2 matches at 13 bases. This CDR3 contains 15 residues. V trimming: 4 bases; J trimming: 8 bases; junction bases outside the gene matches: 5. Germline V gene lookup returns CDR1 LNHNV and CDR2 YYDKDF (reference sequence). The CDR3 region has the DNA TGTGCCACCAGCACCAGACTAGCGGGAGGCCATGAGCAGTTCTTC. It specifies CATSTRLAGGHEQFF.

The chain recombines TRBV7-6 with TRBJ2-6; D may be TRBD1 (6 bases). The CDR3 contains 13 residues. CDR1 is SGHVS and CDR2 is FNYEAQ in the germline V gene. V shed 5 bases and J shed 15 bases, with 17 bases lying between them. CDR3 residues: CASSPETGLSLTF. As DNA, the CDR3 is TGTGCCAGCAGCCCAGAAACAGGGTTGAGCCTGACTTTC.

The chain joins TRBV2 to TRBJ2-1; TRBD2 agrees at 9 bases. Germline CDR1 and CDR2: SNHLY and FYNNEI. Trimming removed 6 bases from V and 2 bases from J; junction bases left unmatched: 5. The CDR3 spans 15 residues. The CDR3 DNA is TGTGCCAGCAGCGCTAGCGGGATGCCCTACAATGAGCAGTTCTTC. This gives the protein CASSASGMPYNEQFF. Full variable domain (remainder filled in from reference TRBV2 and TRBJ2-1): EPEVTQTPSHQVTQMGQEVILRCVPISNHLYFYWYRQILGQKVEFLVSFYNNEISEKSEIFDDQFSVERPDGSNFTLKIRSTKLEDSAMYFCASSASGMPYNEQFFGPGTRLTVL.

This chain joins TRBV7-2 and TRBJ1-5, with 10 bases that match TRBD1. This CDR3 has 17 residues. Germline values: CDR1 SGHTA, CDR2 FQGNSA. The V gene end was trimmed by 4 bases and the J gene end by 2 bases; junction bases not matched to a gene: 8. The CDR3 coding sequence is TGTGCCAGCAGCTCAGCCCGGGGGACAGGGGGCAATCAGCCCCAGCATTTT. This encodes CASSSARGTGGNQPQHF.

The V and J genes are TRBV29-1 and TRBJ1-5; the D is unclear. CDR3 length: 15 residues. Germline V lookup: CDR1 SQVTM, CDR2 ANQGSEA. Trimming removed 4 bases at V and 0 bases at J, with 13 bases between. The CDR3 region is CSVAQSIDSNQPQHF. The DNA of the CDR3 is TGCAGCGTTGCACAGTCGATTGATAGCAATCAGCCCCAGCATTTT.

This sequence joins TRBV30 and TRBJ2-2, with 9 bases matching TRBD2. The CDR3 contains 14 residues. Germline CDR1 and CDR2: GTSNPN and SVGIG (reference sequence). The J segment lost 5 bases and the V segment lost 2 bases, leaving 3 bases of the junction unmatched. CDR3 DNA sequence: TGTGCCTGGAGTCGGGCGGGGGGGACCGGGGAGCTGTTTTTT. This gives the protein CAWSRAGGTGELFF.

For this clone: One end of the junction is discordant with germline, which a read error may explain. This chain links TRBV6-1 with TRBJ2-3, with D unresolved. The CDR3 extends over 13 amino acids. Germline V gene lookup returns CDR1 MNHNS and CDR2 SASEGT. In nucleotides, the CDR3 is TGTACCAGCATGGCAGATTCTGCAGATACGCAGTATTTT. The encoded protein is CTSMADSADTQYF.

J is TRBJ2-1 and V is TRBV30; no reliable D call. Trimming stripped 0 bases from V and 8 bases from J, with 5 bases between. The CDR3 consists of 11 residues. CDR1 and CDR2 (germline): GTSNPN, SVGIG (reference sequence). This CDR3 reads CAWSVLYEQFF. The CDR3 DNA sequence: TGTGCCTGGAGTGTTTTATATGAGCAGTTCTTC. Full variable domain (missing parts from reference TRBV30 and TRBJ2-1): SQTIHQWPATLVQPVGSPLSLECTVEGTSNPNLYWYRQAAGRGLQLLFYSVGIGQISSEVPQNLSASRPQDRQFILSSKKLLLSDSGFYLCAWSVLYEQFFGPGTRLTVL.

The gene calls are TRBV4-1 and TRBJ2-1, with 10 bases aligning to TRBD2. V was pared by 0 bases and J by 9 bases, with 11 bases of the junction left unmatched. This CDR3 is built from 17 residues. Germline assignment: CDR1 MGHRA and CDR2 YSYEKL. CDR3 DNA: TGCGCCAGCAGCCAAGATTCGAGCGGGAGGGCCGGGGTTGAGCAGTTCTTC. Amino acids: CASSQDSSGRAGVEQFF.

The chain has TRBV13 and TRBJ1-2; D may be TRBD1 (6 bases). The germline V gene encodes CDR1 PRHDT and CDR2 FYEKMQ (reference sequence). CDR3 length: 14 amino acids. The ends were cut back, 1 base at V and 6 bases at J, with 12 bases in the middle. The CDR3 coding sequence is TGTGCCAGCAGCTTAGAACAGGGCTATGATGGCTACACCTTC. This encodes CASSLEQGYDGYTF.

The rearrangement joins TRBV2 to TRBJ1-5; 10 positions agree with TRBD1. Unmatched junction bases numbered 8, after V lost 10 bases and J lost 5 bases. The CDR3 contains 14 residues. Germline CDR1 is SNHLY and CDR2 is FYNNEI. The CDR3 loop is CAIRGGTGDQPQHF. Written as DNA, the CDR3 is TGTGCCATCCGGGGGGGGACAGGGGATCAGCCCCAGCATTTT.

The chain links TRBV4-3 to TRBJ1-2; possibly TRBD1 for D (5 bases). Trimming took 0 bases from V and 5 from J, leaving 19 bases between them. Germline V gene data show CDR1 as LGHNA and CDR2 as YSLEER. The CDR3 has 17 amino acids. The CDR3 protein is CASSQDGGDRSWYGYTF. The DNA for the CDR3 is TGCGCCAGCAGCCAAGATGGAGGGGATCGGAGTTGGTATGGCTACACCTTC.

This chain links TRBV5-6 with TRBJ2-3, with TRBD1 matching over 8 bases. The V gene end was trimmed by 0 bases and the J gene end by 3 bases; junction bases not matched to a gene: 0. The length of the CDR3 is 14 residues. The germline CDR1 and CDR2 sequences are SGHDT and YYEEEE. CDR3 DNA sequence: TGTGCCAGCAGCTTGGGGACAGGGACAGATACGCAGTATTTT. Translation gives CASSLGTGTDTQYF.